The source of this T cell receptor beta chain is a study of cytomegalovirus exposure and HLA in healthy donors. The CDR3 is made up of 12 amino acids. In germline, CDR1 is MNHEY, CDR2 SVGAGI. The V and J ends lost 7 bases and 8 bases respectively, with 14 bases between them. Sequenced by immunoSEQ multiplex PCR; TCRdb stores in-frame clones only, minus some. The sample has 150,000 to 250,000 clones; about 81% are singletons. The chain has TRBV6-5 and TRBJ1-2; TRBD1 is a possible D gene (5 bases). The sample was PBMCs. The TCR was taken from a woman in her thirties in good health and CMV-seronegative. The chain's CDR3 is CASTGGYGGYTF. In nucleotides, the CDR3 is TGTGCCAGCACCGGGGGGTACGGGGGCTACACCTTC.